The source of this T cell receptor (beta chain) is a study of shared clonotypes between healthy human individuals. Study-wide context: Aged 18 to 49, the donors were two women and a few men.

Donors, without exception, were Caucasian adults residing in Nashville, Tennessee. Germline loops: CDR1 SNHLY, CDR2 FYNNEI. This CDR3 region has 14 residues. V gave up 4 bases and J gave up 2 bases, with 12 bases separating them. Each cell subset's genomic DNA was divided evenly among several immunoSEQ plates. The authors ran unsorted PBMC replicate PCRs on around 320 ng DNA, approximately 30,000 T cell genomes. Generated by immunoSEQ multiplex PCR, the TCRdb table keeps only in-frame clones and is missing some. The repertoire holds some 490,000 clones, with almost 80% as singletons. The chain joins TRBV2 to TRBJ2-7, with a possible D match to TRBD1 (5 bases). The sample comprised PBMCs. The clonotype originates from a woman in her forties in good health. Some clones in this sample may be carry-over from other donors' samples. CDR3 bases: TGTGCCAGCAGTGTAAATAGGGGCCCCTACGAGCAGTACTTC. It encodes CASSVNRGPYEQYF.